This T cell receptor (beta chain) was retrieved from a study of T cells after yellow fever vaccination. Study overall: Some fractions had low cell numbers, and these were prepared with SMART-Seq v4 Ultra Low Input.

In TCRdb, the 5' RACE reads were re-called with MiXCR into one record per CDR3 protein. The sample carries about 220,000 distinct CDR3 sequences, under 3.5% recorded once. This clonotype was detected only a few times. The material was CD4+ T cells sorted from PBMCs, obtained 10 days after the yellow fever booster vaccination. The TCR comes from a man aged 18-30 years who received the YFV17D yellow fever vaccine.

The CDR3 loop is CASRPDPGRQNYGYTF. The CDR3 DNA sequence: TGCGCCAGCAGACCGGACCCCGGCAGACAAAACTATGGCTACACCTTC. This chain links TRBV5-1 with TRBJ1-2; D gene uncertain. Deletions cut 5 bases from V and 2 bases from J, with 19 bases between. CDR1 and CDR2 from the germline V gene are SGHRS and YFSETQ. There are 16 residues in the CDR3. Full variable domain (remainder filled in from reference TRBV5-1 and TRBJ1-2): KAGVTQTPRYLIKTRGQQVTLSCSPISGHRSVSWYQQTPGQGLQFLFEYFSETQRNKGNFPGRFSGRQFSNSRSEMNVSTLELGDSALYLCASRPDPGRQNYGYTFGSGTRLTVV.